The subject of this entry is one T cell receptor beta chain. Sequencing was performed with immunoSEQ multiplex PCR; in TCRdb, only in-frame clones are kept and a portion is missing. The sample shows more than 1 million clones, 75% to 85% of them seen only once. Germline CDR1 SGHTS, CDR2 YDEGEE. The CDR3 has 14 residues. V was pared by 0 bases and J by 4 bases, with 9 bases between. The sample comes from a study of shared clonotypes between healthy human individuals. Sequenced: memory CD4+ T cells from PBMCs. Subset in this sample: CD45RA-negative fraction. The V call is TRBV5-8, the J call TRBJ2-3; tentatively, D is TRBD2 (6 bases). This clonotype was obtained from a man younger than 35 in good health. Some clones in this sample may be carry-over from other donors' samples. DNA of the CDR3: TGTGCCAGCAGCTTGGGGAGGAGGGCAGATACGCAGTATTTT. Its protein product is CASSLGRRADTQYF.